This TCR beta chain is from a study of CD8+ T cells in alopecia areata. RNA extraction and reverse transcription yielded cDNA as sequencing template. Repertoires were generated with immunoSEQ multiplex PCR, while TCRdb's copy carries only in-frame clones and drops some. The sample lists 120,000 or so clones, 45% to 50% occurring once. The V end lost 4 bases, the J end lost 5 bases, and 15 bases lay between the germline ends. CDR1 and CDR2 from the germline V gene are SQVTM and ANQGSEA. The CDR3 extends over 13 amino acids. Findings and caveats of the study: Scalp lesions, especially in alopecia totalis/universalis, had higher clonality than normal scalp.

About this clone: Antigen: not known.

The study team obtained lesional scalp punch biopsies and peripheral blood from alopecia areata patients. The sample consisted of NKG2D-low CD8+ T cells sorted from blood. The chain carries TRBV29-1 and TRBJ2-7, with D possibly being TRBD1 (5 bases). This receptor was obtained from a human donor with alopecia areata. CDR3 nucleotides: TGCAGCGTTGTCTCAACAGGTCCCCACGAGCAGTACTTC. It codes for CSVVSTGPHEQYF.